Presented here are 31 T cell receptor beta chains from one specimen sequenced in a study of blood T cell repertoires in COVID-19. Some clones are missing from TCRdb's copy, which holds only in-frame ones; the method was immunoSEQ multiplex PCR. The sample carries a few hundred thousand clones, around 86% recorded once. Material: peripheral blood. The receptors here all came from a woman aged 25 to 39 with active or convalescent COVID-19.

V and J are TRBV6-1 and TRBJ1-2; the D is unclear. The CDR3 totals 12 residues. Trimming removed 2 bases at V and 7 bases at J, with 8 bases between. Germline loops: CDR1 MNHNS, CDR2 SASEGT. This CDR3 is CASSERGGGYTF. In DNA, the CDR3 is TGTGCCAGCAGTGAACGGGGTGGTGGCTACACCTTC.

This sequence joins TRBV29-1 and TRBJ2-6; a possible D gene is TRBD1 (6 bases). V shed 4 bases and J shed 0 bases, with 7 bases lying between them. The CDR3 consists of 14 residues. The germline V gene encodes CDR1 SQVTM and CDR2 ANQGSEA. The chain's CDR3 is CSVGQVSGANVLTF. DNA of the CDR3: TGCAGCGTTGGACAGGTCTCTGGGGCCAACGTCCTGACTTTC.

V is TRBV18 and J is TRBJ1-2; D gene uncertain. CDR1 KGHSH and CDR2 LQKENI come from the germline V gene. The CDR3 consists of 13 residues. V lost 5 bases to trimming and J lost 3 bases, with 10 bases between them. The CDR3 is CASSTREDYGYTF. The CDR3 DNA reads TGTGCCAGCTCAACCCGGGAAGACTATGGCTACACCTTC.

This sequence joins TRBV5-6 and TRBJ2-3; 9 nucleotides match TRBD1. The J segment lost 2 bases and the V segment lost 4 bases, leaving 5 bases of the junction unmatched. The CDR3 has 15 residues. From germline, CDR1 is SGHDT and CDR2 YYEEEE. CDR3 protein: CASSIGTGLTDTQYF. In DNA form, the CDR3 reads TGTGCCAGCAGCATAGGGACAGGGCTCACAGATACGCAGTATTTT.

J is TRBJ2-1 and V is TRBV7-3, with D unclear. V lost 6 bases, J lost 6 bases, and 18 bases lay in between. The germline gives CDR1 SGHTA, CDR2 FQGTGA. The CDR3 runs 15 residues. This CDR3 reads CASSSGPGPGNEQFF. The CDR3 nucleotides are TGTGCCAGCAGTTCTGGTCCGGGTCCGGGCAATGAGCAGTTCTTC.

The genes are TRBV27 and TRBJ1-4; the D gene is possibly TRBD1 (6 bases). The CDR3 has 14 residues. CDR1 is MNHEY and CDR2 is SMNVEV in the germline V gene (reference sequence). Between the trimmed V and J ends, which lost 8 bases and 8 bases, there was a span of 18 bases. The CDR3 DNA is TGTGCCAGCGCAACCGGGACACGCGGCGAAAAACTGTTTTTT. Translated, it gives CASATGTRGEKLFF. The whole variable domain, filled in from reference TRBV27 and TRBJ1-4, reads EAQVTQNPRYLITVTGKKLTVTCSQNMNHEYMSWYRQDPGLGLRQIYYSMNVEVTDKGDVPEGYKVSRKEKRNFPLILESPSPNQTSLYFCASATGTRGEKLFFGSGTQLSVL.

This sequence joins TRBV20-1 and TRBJ2-1; D possibly corresponds to TRBD1 (5 bases). CDR1 is DFQATT, CDR2 SNEGSKA, per germline (reference sequence). The CDR3 has 12 residues. V was shortened by 3 bases and J by 8 bases, with 11 bases between the two germline ends. The CDR3 DNA is TGCAGTGCTAGTAGTGGGGCCGATGAGCAGTTCTTC. It codes for CSASSGADEQFF.

This rearrangement joins TRBV7-9 to TRBJ2-1; no definite D call. The V and J ends lost 5 bases and 2 bases respectively, with 19 bases between them. The germline gives CDR1 SEHNR, CDR2 FQNEAQ (reference sequence). The CDR3 has 17 residues. This CDR3 reads CASSDVTRSITYNEQFF. Written as DNA, the CDR3 is TGTGCCAGCAGCGACGTAACAAGGAGCATCACCTACAATGAGCAGTTCTTC.

The chain recombines TRBV6-2 or TRBV6-3 with TRBJ2-1; 7 bases agree with TRBD2. Germline CDR1 is MNHEY and CDR2 is SVGEGT. V dropped 4 bases and J dropped 4; count of bases not matched to a gene: 7. The CDR3 totals 15 residues. CDR3 DNA: TGTGCCAGCAGTTTACGGGGCGGGGGTTACAATGAGCAGTTCTTC. Translation gives CASSLRGGGYNEQFF.

This chain links TRBV27 with TRBJ2-7; a possible D gene is TRBD2 (6 bases). The V end was cut by 6 bases, the J end by 0 bases, with 12 bases between. In germline, CDR1 is MNHEY, CDR2 SMNVEV (reference sequence). CDR3 length equals 14 residues. The DNA for the CDR3 is TGTGCCAGCAGCCCGGGAGCAATCTCCTACGAGCAGTACTTC. Protein product: CASSPGAISYEQYF.

The V call is TRBV19, the J call TRBJ1-6, with 9 bases lining up with TRBD1. The CDR3 length is 16 residues. Trimming took 5 bases from V and 6 from J; bases not matched to a gene: 8. Germline CDR1 and CDR2: LNHDA and SQIVND (reference sequence). CDR3 nucleotide sequence: TGTGCCAGTAGTTACGATGGACAGGGGACTAATTCACCCCTCCACTTT. Protein: CASSYDGQGTNSPLHF.

V gene TRBV30 combines with J gene TRBJ1-1; 9 bases map to TRBD1. The CDR3 runs 14 residues. The J segment lost 11 bases and the V segment lost 2 bases, leaving 12 bases of the junction unmatched. Per the germline V gene, CDR1 is GTSNPN and CDR2 is SVGIG (reference sequence). The DNA of the CDR3 is TGTGCCTGGAGTAGGAGGACAGGGGCTCCTAAGGCTTTCTTT. This gives the protein CAWSRRTGAPKAFF.

The genes are TRBV28 and TRBJ1-5; D not resolved. Germline assignment: CDR1 MDHEN and CDR2 SYDVKM. There are 12 residues in the CDR3. V lost 7 bases and J lost 9, with 13 bases in between. In DNA, the CDR3 is TGTGCCAGCACCACCCCTACCACGCCCCAGCATTTT. This sequence encodes CASTTPTTPQHF.

The chain recombines TRBV11-1 with TRBJ1-1; perhaps TRBD1 as D (5 bases). The germline V and J ends were trimmed by 4 bases and 1 base, with 7 bases remaining between them. CDR3 length: 13 amino acids. Germline CDR1 and CDR2: SGHAT and FQDESV (reference sequence). CDR3 sequence: CASSSGGNTEAFF. The CDR3 coding sequence is TGTGCCAGCAGCTCCGGGGGGAACACTGAAGCTTTCTTT.

This chain connects TRBV7-8 to TRBJ1-5; D not resolved. Germline V gives CDR1 SGHVS, CDR2 FQNEAQ. V lost 1 base to trimming and J lost 0 bases, with 13 bases between them. The CDR3 runs to 17 residues. CDR3 bases: TGTGCCAGCAGCTTAGGGGCAACGGGGTATAGCAATCAGCCCCAGCATTTT. As protein: CASSLGATGYSNQPQHF.

This chain links TRBV6-2 or TRBV6-3 with TRBJ1-1, with 10 positions matching TRBD1. The CDR3 is made up of 15 amino acids. The ends lost 5 bases at V and 4 bases at J; junction bases unmatched: 7. CDR1 is MNHEY and CDR2 is SVGEGT in the germline V gene. CDR3 DNA sequence: TGTGCCAGCAGTACCTCCTGGACAGGGGGCACTGAAGCTTTCTTT. Protein product: CASSTSWTGGTEAFF.

J is TRBJ2-7 and V is TRBV11-2, with TRBD2 identical over 10 bases. The CDR3 loop spans 15 amino acids. V shed 1 base, J shed 0 bases, and the junction held 0 bases outside the gene matches. The germline CDR1 and CDR2 sequences are SGHAT and FQNNGV. CDR3 residues: CASSLVAGGSYEQYF. The CDR3 DNA follows: TGTGCCAGCAGCTTAGTAGCGGGGGGCTCCTACGAGCAGTACTTC.

This rearrangement joins TRBV3-1 (or the pseudogene TRBV3-2) to TRBJ1-5, with D unclear. The CDR3 has 15 amino acids. The V end lost 4 bases, the J end lost 5 bases, and 15 bases lay between the germline ends. The germline CDR1 and CDR2 sequences are LGHDT and YNNKEL (reference sequence). The CDR3 nucleotides are TGTGCCAGCAGCCCGTTCCGTATCGTCTATCAGCCCCAGCATTTT. This sequence encodes CASSPFRIVYQPQHF.

The rearrangement uses TRBV9 and TRBJ2-1; 9 bases are a match to TRBD2. The germline gives CDR1 SGDLS, CDR2 YYNGEE. V shed 2 bases, J shed 3 bases, and the junction held 3 bases outside the gene matches. This CDR3 is built from 15 residues. Here the CDR3 DNA reads TGTGCCAGCAGCGTTGGACTAGCGCTCTACAATGAGCAGTTCTTC. Translating it yields CASSVGLALYNEQFF.

The chain links TRBV2 to TRBJ2-5, with D maybe TRBD1 (9 bases). This CDR3 is 15 amino acids long. V lost 5 bases to trimming and J lost 4 bases, with 17 bases between them. CDR1 is SNHLY, CDR2 FYNNEI, per germline. The CDR3 DNA reads TGTGCCAGCAGTTGGACAGGGGCGGGGGGAGAGACCCAGTACTTC. Protein product: CASSWTGAGGETQYF.

The rearrangement links TRBV10-3 to TRBJ2-7, with D possibly TRBD1 on 5 matching bases. The length of the CDR3 is 14 residues. Looked up from germline, CDR1 is ENHRY and CDR2 is SYGVKD. V gave up 0 bases and J gave up 0 bases, with 6 bases separating them. CDR3 nucleotide sequence: TGTGCCATCAGTGAGTCAGGGGCCTCCTACGAGCAGTACTTC. Its protein is CAISESGASYEQYF.

The genes are TRBV5-1 and TRBJ2-7; D is unclear. Trimming left V 1 base short and J 5 bases short, with 16 bases between. The CDR3 has 15 amino acids. Germline CDR1 reads SGHRS; CDR2 reads YFSETQ. DNA for the CDR3: TGCGCCAGCAGCTTGAGTTATGGCCAAACCAACGAGCAGTACTTC. Translation: CASSLSYGQTNEQYF.

This chain connects TRBV6-5 to TRBJ2-2; a possible D gene is TRBD1 (6 bases). The V gene lost 2 bases and the J gene lost 5 bases, with 15 bases spanning the gap. The CDR3 loop spans 16 amino acids. CDR1 MNHEY and CDR2 SVGAGI come from the germline V gene. CDR3 nucleotides: TGTGCCAGCAGTTACAGGCTGGGGGCCCGGACCGGGGAGCTGTTTTTT. Encoded protein: CASSYRLGARTGELFF.

The gene calls are TRBV7-2 and TRBJ1-3; 7 bases line up with TRBD1. Looked up from germline, CDR1 is SGHTA and CDR2 is FQGNSA. The ends lost 5 bases at V and 4 bases at J; junction bases unmatched: 2. This CDR3 region has 13 residues. CDR3 in DNA: TGTGCCAGCAGCCAGACAGGGGGAAACACCATATATTTT. Translating it yields CASSQTGGNTIYF. Complete variable domain (other parts from reference TRBV7-2 and TRBJ1-3): GAGVSQSPSNKVTEKGKDVELRCDPISGHTALYWYRQSLGQGLEFLIYFQGNSAPDKSGLPSDRFSAERTGGSVSTLTIQRTQQEDSAVYLCASSQTGGNTIYFGEGSWLTVV.

The V call is TRBV7-3, the J call TRBJ1-1; 7 bases map to TRBD1. Germline CDR1 and CDR2: SGHTA and FQGTGA. With V trimmed by 5 bases and J by 4 bases, 10 bases remained unmatched. There are 15 residues in the CDR3. The CDR3 spells CASSPTGMGGTEAFF. CDR3 coding DNA: TGTGCCAGCAGCCCGACAGGGATGGGGGGCACTGAAGCTTTCTTT. The full variable domain, with the rest looked up from reference TRBV7-3 and TRBJ1-1, is GAGVSQTPSNKVTEKGKYVELRCDPISGHTALYWYRQSLGQGPEFLIYFQGTGAADDSGLPNDRFFAVRPEGSVSTLKIQRTERGDSAVYLCASSPTGMGGTEAFFGQGTRLTVV.

This chain uses TRBV4-2 with TRBJ2-7, with 12 bases fitting TRBD2. The CDR3 length is 14 residues. V lost 4 bases and J lost 4; bases outside the gene matches: 2. From germline, CDR1 is LGHNA and CDR2 YNFKEQ. CDR3 nucleotides: TGTGCCAGCAGCCTGGGGACTAGCGGGTACGAGCAGTACTTC. Translating gives CASSLGTSGYEQYF.

In DNA form, the CDR3 reads TGTGCCAGCAGCTTAGTCACTAGCGGGGGGTCAGATACGCAGTATTTT. The encoded protein is CASSLVTSGGSDTQYF. The J gene is TRBJ2-3, the V gene TRBV7-9; the match to TRBD2 covers 12 bases. CDR1 and CDR2 from the germline V gene are SEHNR and FQNEAQ (reference sequence). CDR3 length equals 16 residues. Trimming at V came to 1 base and at J to 4 bases, leaving 3 bases not matched to a gene.

The rearrangement links TRBV28 to TRBJ1-5; tentatively, D is TRBD1 (6 bases). V lost 3 bases and J lost 7, with 13 bases in between. Germline assignment: CDR1 MDHEN and CDR2 SYDVKM. CDR3 size: 14 residues. The CDR3 DNA is TGTGCCAGCAGTTTGACAGGTTCGAGGCAGCCCCAGCATTTT. The encoded protein is CASSLTGSRQPQHF.

This chain joins TRBV5-6 and TRBJ1-3; D gene uncertain. The CDR3 contains 16 residues. CDR1 SGHDT and CDR2 YYEEEE come from the germline V gene. The ends were cut back, 2 bases at V and 1 base at J, with 13 bases in the middle. Here the CDR3 reads CASSFSVTGSGNTIYF. The CDR3 coding sequence is TGTGCCAGCAGCTTTTCCGTCACCGGGTCTGGAAACACCATATATTTT.

The V gene is TRBV7-8, the J gene TRBJ1-5; D remains ambiguous. The V and J ends lost 1 base and 7 bases respectively, with 8 bases between them. Per germline, CDR1 SGHVS and CDR2 FQNEAQ. This CDR3 spans 13 amino acids. The CDR3 DNA reads as TGTGCCAGCAGCTTAGATTCAGGCCAGCCCCAGCATTTT. Protein: CASSLDSGQPQHF.

This clone was counted a single time. This chain uses TRBV3-1 (or the pseudogene TRBV3-2) with TRBJ2-1; 12 bases fit TRBD2. Trimming at V came to 4 bases and at J to 5 bases, leaving 3 bases not matched to a gene. The CDR3 is made up of 15 amino acids. Germline loops: CDR1 LGHDT, CDR2 YNNKEL (reference sequence). The CDR3 here is CASSPWTSGDNEQFF. The DNA for the CDR3 is TGTGCCAGCAGCCCTTGGACTAGCGGGGACAATGAGCAGTTCTTC.